The TCR beta chain under discussion was sequenced for a study of T cell responses to AZD1222 COVID-19 vaccine. Libraries were prepared by immunoSEQ multiplex PCR; TCRdb keeps only in-frame clonotypes and omits some of them. The sample has tens of thousands of clones, around 80% seen once. This clone was picked up one time. Its target is unknown. Study results and caveats: Spike-specific TCRs gained breadth and depth after people received two AZD1222 doses. Among those given AZD1222, only 6 or 7 were seropositive at baseline. Spike as a whole was targeted by vaccine-associated CD4 TCRs, dominant at 160-218 and 743-854.

CDR3 length equals 14 residues. CDR1 SNHLY and CDR2 FYNNEI come from the germline V gene. The V end was cut by 6 bases, the J end by 2 bases, with 13 bases between. The gene calls are TRBV2 and TRBJ1-2, with D tentatively TRBD1 (5 bases). This receptor was identified in an adult in good health. The sequences come from peripheral blood, collected on day 0 of AZD1222 vaccination. CDR3 sequence (DNA): TGTGCCAGCAGCCTAAGGTGGGGGAACTATGGCTACACCTTC. It encodes CASSLRWGNYGYTF.